These 30 T cell receptor beta chains came from one sample sequenced in a study of identical twins. TCRdb re-called the 5' RACE reads through MiXCR, storing one row per CDR3 protein. The table lists 1,800,000 or so distinct CDR3 sequences, about 32% of them singletons. Input material: cord blood. The receptor source for this set is a newborn girl in good health.

V usage is TRBV7-6 and J usage is TRBJ2-3; D might be TRBD2 (5 bases). Trimming shortened V by 1 base and J by 4 bases, and 18 bases separated the two germline ends. CDR1 and CDR2 (germline): SGHVS, FNYEAQ. This CDR3 has 17 residues. The CDR3 DNA reads as TGTGCCAGCAGCTTAGTCGACGCCCGAGGGCCCGCAGATACGCAGTATTTT. Protein sequence: CASSLVDARGPADTQYF.

This clonotype was counted ten times or more. The junction does not match germline at one end; this may be a read error. The rearrangement links TRBV28 to TRBJ1-2; D may be TRBD1 (5 bases). The CDR3 is 14 amino acids. Germline CDR1 reads MDHEN; CDR2 reads SYDVKM. The chain's CDR3 is CASSLSGRAYGYTF. The CDR3 bases are TGTGCCAGCAGCTTATCAGGGCGCGCCTATGGCTACACCTTC.

CDR3 nucleotide sequence: TGTGCCAGCAGCCCCTGGGGGAAACAAATGAACACTGAAGCTTTCTTT. Translating it yields CASSPWGKQMNTEAFF. The chain recombines TRBV7-8 with TRBJ1-1, with D maybe TRBD1 (5 bases). V lost 5 bases and J 0 bases, leaving 16 bases between the germline ends. The CDR3 sequence is 16 residues long. The germline V gene encodes CDR1 SGHVS and CDR2 FQNEAQ. Complete variable domain (other parts from reference TRBV7-8 and TRBJ1-1): GAGVSQSPRYKVAKRGQDVALRCDPISGHVSLFWYQQALGQGPEFLTYFQNEAQLDKSGLPSDRFFAERPEGSVSTLKIQRTQQEDSAVYLCASSPWGKQMNTEAFFGQGTRLTVV.

This chain links TRBV27 with TRBJ2-7; 7 bases map to TRBD1. Germline CDR1 is MNHEY and CDR2 is SMNVEV (reference sequence). V shed 6 bases, J shed 0 bases, and the junction held 8 bases outside the gene matches. The CDR3 is made up of 15 amino acids. CDR3 DNA sequence: TGTGCCAGCAGCCCAGGGGGTTTCCCCTCCTACGAGCAGTACTTC. This sequence encodes CASSPGGFPSYEQYF.

This chain uses TRBV6-2 or TRBV6-3 with TRBJ2-3, with 11 bases identical to TRBD1. The CDR3 contains 19 residues. Per the germline V gene, CDR1 is MNHEY and CDR2 is SVGEGT. Losses at the gene ends were 0 bases for V and 4 bases for J; bases not matched to a gene: 12. The DNA for the CDR3 is TGTGCCAGCAGTTACTCACTCCCCGGACAGGGGGCGGGAGCAGATACGCAGTATTTT. Residues: CASSYSLPGQGAGADTQYF.

The chain recombines TRBV9 with TRBJ1-2, with D possibly matching TRBD1 (6 bases). Trimming removed 0 bases at V and 4 bases at J, with 31 bases between. The germline CDR1 and CDR2 sequences are SGDLS and YYNGEE. The CDR3 has 21 amino acids. The CDR3 sequence: CASSVVNVFRPTGASGYGYTF. CDR3 nucleotide sequence: TGTGCCAGCAGCGTAGTCAATGTGTTTCGACCCACGGGGGCGTCCGGCTATGGCTACACCTTC.

The V gene is TRBV20-1, the J gene TRBJ2-7, with 13 bases identical to TRBD2. The germline gives CDR1 DFQATT, CDR2 SNEGSKA (reference sequence). V gave up 2 bases and J gave up 6 bases; unmatched junction bases: 13. This CDR3 region has 17 residues. The CDR3 here is CSARLVRTSGGFSEQYF. The CDR3 region has the DNA TGCAGTGCTAGACTCGTCAGGACTAGCGGGGGTTTTTCCGAGCAGTACTTC.

The chain has TRBV2 and TRBJ2-1; 7 bases align to TRBD1. The CDR3 spans 15 residues. Germline CDR1 SNHLY, CDR2 FYNNEI. Losses at the gene ends were 7 bases for V and 6 bases for J; bases not matched to a gene: 12. CDR3 residues: CASTRQGDLPNEQFF. As DNA, the CDR3 is TGTGCCAGCACCAGACAGGGTGATCTTCCCAATGAGCAGTTCTTC.

Regarding this clonotype: A read error is possible here, since a much larger clone lies one base away. This rearrangement joins TRBV11-2 to TRBJ2-3; perhaps TRBD2 as D (5 bases). Between the trimmed V and J ends, which lost 2 bases and 0 bases, there was a span of 21 bases. The CDR3 consists of 19 residues. Per germline, CDR1 SGHAT and CDR2 FQNNGV. The CDR3 spells CASSLFLTAGGRSTDTQYF. CDR3 bases: TGTGCCAGCAGCTTATTCCTGACGGCAGGCGGGCGCAGCACAGATACGCAGTATTTT.

Only one count was recorded for this clonotype. The V and J genes are TRBV5-1 and TRBJ2-7; a possible D gene is TRBD1 (6 bases). The V and J ends lost 4 bases and 3 bases respectively, with 17 bases between them. This CDR3 region has 15 residues. Germline CDR1 SGHRS, CDR2 YFSETQ. Written as DNA, the CDR3 is TGCGCCAGCAGCCGGGGACAAGACATTTTCTACGAGCAGTACTTC. Translating it yields CASSRGQDIFYEQYF.

The chain uses TRBV7-8 and TRBJ1-2; 7 bases align to TRBD1. The CDR3 loop spans 13 amino acids. V shed 4 bases and J 8 bases; nucleotides not matched to a gene: 7. CDR1 is SGHVS and CDR2 is FQNEAQ in the germline V gene. The CDR3 sequence is CASSSTGIDGYTF. CDR3 in DNA: TGTGCCAGCAGCTCGACAGGGATTGACGGCTACACCTTC.

The V and J genes are TRBV12-3 or TRBV12-4 and TRBJ2-1; possibly TRBD1 for D (6 bases). Between the trimmed V and J ends, which lost 3 bases and 4 bases, there was a span of 16 bases. The CDR3 totals 16 residues. The CDR3 bases are TGTGCCAGCAGTTTCCCTGGACAGACCTTTTACAATGAGCAGTTCTTC. The encoded protein is CASSFPGQTFYNEQFF.

This clonotype turned up a few times. At one end, the junction sequence differs from germline, possibly due to a read error. The chain carries TRBV5-5 and TRBJ2-1; 7 bases agree with TRBD1. Per germline, CDR1 SGHKS and CDR2 YYEKEE (reference sequence). The CDR3 totals 15 residues. The CDR3 here is CASTLTGSPYNEQFF. CDR3 DNA sequence: TGTGCCAGCACCTTGACAGGGTCCCCCTACAATGAGCAGTTCTTC.

This clonotype appeared a few times. V and J are TRBV6-5 and TRBJ1-1, with unresolved D. V was clipped by 2 bases and J by 0 bases, with 13 bases between them. CDR3 length equals 16 residues. Germline lookup yields CDR1 MNHEY and CDR2 SVGAGI. CDR3 in DNA: TGTGCCAGCAGTTACCTGGGTGGAGTCATGAACACTGAAGCTTTCTTT. Translated, it gives CASSYLGGVMNTEAFF.

This clonotype was counted between two and nine times. The chain couples TRBV7-2 to TRBJ2-3; TRBD2 matches 9 bases. V dropped 2 bases and J dropped 7; count of bases not matched to a gene: 10. Germline CDR1 and CDR2: SGHTA and FQGNSA. This CDR3 contains 16 residues. The CDR3 spells CASSLQAGGLRNTQYF. CDR3 bases: TGTGCCAGCAGCTTACAGGCGGGGGGGCTTAGGAATACGCAGTATTTT.

This clonotype was observed once. The J gene is TRBJ2-1, the V gene TRBV4-2, with TRBD1 matching over 7 bases. V lost 0 bases and J lost 3; bases outside the gene matches: 20. CDR1 LGHNA and CDR2 YNFKEQ come from the germline V gene. This CDR3 has 21 residues. This chain's CDR3 is CASSQEWFTGRHRDSYNEQFF. The CDR3 bases are TGTGCCAGCAGCCAAGAGTGGTTCACGGGTCGACACAGGGACAGCTACAATGAGCAGTTCTTC.

This chain links TRBV27 with TRBJ1-2, with TRBD1 identical over 10 bases. The V gene's germline CDR1 is MNHEY and CDR2 SMNVEV (reference sequence). The J segment lost 4 bases and the V segment lost 5 bases, leaving 7 bases of the junction unmatched. The CDR3 has 15 amino acids. The CDR3 spells CASSLQTGGVYGYTF. The CDR3 DNA follows: TGTGCCAGCAGTCTCCAGACAGGGGGCGTCTATGGCTACACCTTC.

The genes are TRBV29-1 and TRBJ2-7; D possibly corresponds to TRBD2 (5 bases). There are 13 residues in the CDR3. The germline V gene encodes CDR1 SQVTM and CDR2 ANQGSEA. Deletions cut 7 bases from V and 7 bases from J, with 20 bases between. The chain's CDR3 is CSGERSHSNEQYF. In DNA form, the CDR3 reads TGCAGCGGTGAGCGGTCCCATAGCAATGAGCAGTACTTC.

This clonotype was counted between two and nine times. J is TRBJ2-3 and V is TRBV20-1; no clear D. The CDR3 is made up of 12 amino acids. The V gene's germline CDR1 is DFQATT and CDR2 SNEGSKA (reference sequence). The V and J ends lost 6 bases and 0 bases respectively, with 7 bases between them. DNA of the CDR3: TGCAGTGCGTGGGCTAGCACAGATACGCAGTATTTT. Its translation is CSAWASTDTQYF.

This clonotype was observed a few times. J is TRBJ2-2 and V is TRBV14; no definite D call. Germline V gene data show CDR1 as SGHDN and CDR2 as FVKESK. Trimming stripped 1 base from V and 4 bases from J, with 4 bases between. This CDR3 region has 13 residues. CDR3 bases: TGTGCCAGCAGCCAAGGCTCCACCGGGGAGCTGTTTTTT. Translation gives CASSQGSTGELFF.

The V call is TRBV7-3, the J call TRBJ2-3, with D unclear. Germline lookup yields CDR1 SGHTA and CDR2 FQGTGA. The ends were cut back, 6 bases at V and 4 bases at J, with 17 bases in the middle. CDR3 length: 15 residues. The CDR3 protein is CASSPTAELADTQYF. The CDR3 DNA is TGTGCCAGCAGTCCGACTGCTGAATTAGCAGATACGCAGTATTTT.

This chain uses TRBV20-1 with TRBJ2-3; 8 nucleotides align to TRBD1. V lost 3 bases and J lost 2; bases outside the gene matches: 4. Germline values: CDR1 DFQATT, CDR2 SNEGSKA (reference sequence). This CDR3 comprises 14 residues. The CDR3 bases are TGCAGTGCTAGGACAGGGGTGAACACAGATACGCAGTATTTT. It translates to CSARTGVNTDTQYF.

This clonotype was observed a few times. V and J are TRBV28 and TRBJ1-2; D gene ambiguous. The germline V and J ends were trimmed by 4 bases and 2 bases, with 11 bases remaining between them. Germline assignment: CDR1 MDHEN and CDR2 SYDVKM. The CDR3 totals 14 residues. Written as DNA, the CDR3 is TGTGCCAGCAGTTCCCCAGGTTCCAACTATGGCTACACCTTC. Protein product: CASSSPGSNYGYTF.

The sample holds one count of this clonotype. Germline and junction disagree at one end, which may indicate a read error. The chain combines TRBV12-3 or TRBV12-4 with TRBJ2-3, with 10 bases that match TRBD2. The CDR3 loop spans 20 amino acids. DNA for the CDR3: TGTGCCAGCAGTTTCCGTCCGCACCTAGTTAGCGGGGGGCATACAGGTACGCAGTATTTT. This sequence encodes CASSFRPHLVSGGHTGTQYF.

This clonotype was seen only a few times. The rearrangement joins TRBV12-3 or TRBV12-4 to TRBJ2-7; no clear D gene. The length of the CDR3 is 14 residues. The V gene lost 0 bases and the J gene lost 4 bases, with 10 bases spanning the gap. CDR3 loop: CASSLAGSRYEQYF. CDR3 nucleotides: TGTGCCAGCAGTTTAGCCGGGTCTAGGTACGAGCAGTACTTC.

This clonotype has more than one count but fewer than ten. This chain links TRBV27 with TRBJ1-2; the D gene is possibly TRBD1 (6 bases). V was trimmed by 2 bases and J by 3 bases, leaving 13 bases between them. The CDR3 totals 15 residues. From germline, CDR1 is MNHEY and CDR2 SMNVEV (reference sequence). The CDR3 DNA reads as TGTGCCAGCAGTTTAGAGAGGGGGAGGTACTATGGCTACACCTTC. It translates to CASSLERGRYYGYTF.

This clonotype was seen a handful of times. The rearrangement joins TRBV20-1 to TRBJ1-1; the D is unclear. Germline-derived CDR1 and CDR2 are DFQATT and SNEGSKA (reference sequence). This CDR3 has 15 amino acids. Trimming left V 0 bases short and J 1 base short, with 12 bases between. CDR3 residues: CSARERARRNTEAFF. The CDR3 DNA sequence: TGCAGTGCTAGAGAGCGGGCCAGGAGGAACACTGAAGCTTTCTTT.

V gene TRBV6-5 combines with J gene TRBJ1-1; TRBD1 aligns across 7 bases. This CDR3 comprises 14 residues. J lost 5 bases, V lost 6 bases, and 9 bases had no gene match. Looked up from germline, CDR1 is MNHEY and CDR2 is SVGAGI. The CDR3 bases are TGTGCCAGCAGCTACACGACAGGGAGAACTGAAGCTTTCTTT. Its translation is CASSYTTGRTEAFF.

This clonotype appeared many times. The V call is TRBV12-3 or TRBV12-4, the J call TRBJ2-3; D unresolved. The V end was cut by 1 base, the J end by 4 bases, with 12 bases between. The CDR3 loop spans 15 amino acids. The CDR3 region is CASSLVRAVADTQYF. The CDR3 bases are TGTGCCAGCAGTTTAGTTAGGGCGGTGGCAGATACGCAGTATTTT.

V gene TRBV10-3 combines with J gene TRBJ1-1; D possibly corresponds to TRBD1 (5 bases). Germline values: CDR1 ENHRY, CDR2 SYGVKD. The CDR3 contains 13 residues. V was shortened by 4 bases and J by 8 bases, with 14 bases between the two germline ends. CDR3 coding DNA: TGTGCCATCAGTGTTTCAGGGCGCATCGAAGCTTTCTTT. It translates to CAISVSGRIEAFF.